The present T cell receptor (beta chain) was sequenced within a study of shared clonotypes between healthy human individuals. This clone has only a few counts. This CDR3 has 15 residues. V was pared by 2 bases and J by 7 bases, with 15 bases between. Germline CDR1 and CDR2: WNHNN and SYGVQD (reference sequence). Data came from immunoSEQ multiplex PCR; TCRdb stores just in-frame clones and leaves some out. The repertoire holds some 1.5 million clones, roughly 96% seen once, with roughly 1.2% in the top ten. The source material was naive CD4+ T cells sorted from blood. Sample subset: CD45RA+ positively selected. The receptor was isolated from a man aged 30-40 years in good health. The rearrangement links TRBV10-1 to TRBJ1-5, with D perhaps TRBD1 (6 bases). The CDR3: CASSEIHRDGQPQHF. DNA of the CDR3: TGCGCCAGCAGTGAGATACACAGGGACGGACAGCCCCAGCATTTT.